Below, 4 T cell receptor beta chains from the same sample are listed, as sequenced in a study of control samples from healthy donors and cancer patients. Here immunoSEQ multiplex PCR was the method, and the copy in TCRdb shows in-frame clones only, minus some. The data contain some 150,000 clones, about 93% of them singletons. Sequencing was done on a sample of blood. The receptors derive from a man aged 50 or older in good health.

The rearrangement links TRBV7-9 to TRBJ2-3; 12 nucleotides match TRBD2. Per germline, CDR1 SEHNR and CDR2 FQNEAQ (reference sequence). V dropped 1 base and J dropped 4; count of bases not matched to a gene: 9. There are 18 residues in the CDR3. DNA of the CDR3: TGTGCCAGCAGCTTAGGACAGACTAGCGGGAGAGACCCAGATACGCAGTATTTT. Amino acid sequence: CASSLGQTSGRDPDTQYF.

This chain connects TRBV24-1 to TRBJ2-2; 7 bases match TRBD1. Losses at the gene ends were 1 base for V and 7 bases for J; bases not matched to a gene: 5. The CDR3 contains 15 residues. Germline CDR1 and CDR2: KGHDR and SFDVKD. This chain's CDR3 is CATSDFDRDNGELFF. The DNA for the CDR3 is TGTGCCACCAGTGATTTCGACAGGGATAACGGGGAGCTGTTTTTT.

Concerning this clone: The identical CDR3 is also encoded by other nucleotide sequences in the sample. The chain joins TRBV28 to TRBJ1-2, with 8 bases that match TRBD1. Germline V gene sequence: CDR1 MDHEN, CDR2 SYDVKM. V was pared by 3 bases and J by 7 bases, with 4 bases of the junction left unmatched. The CDR3 is 13 amino acids. The CDR3 DNA reads as TGTGCCAGCAGTTTGCAGGGGGCAGGTGGCTACACCTTC. It is translated as CASSLQGAGGYTF.

This clone was picked up one time. The chain is built from TRBV6-6 and TRBJ1-2; D might be TRBD1 (6 bases). This CDR3 comprises 13 residues. Trimming stripped 7 bases from V and 4 bases from J, with 13 bases between. The germline V gene has CDR1 MNHNY and CDR2 SVGAGI (reference sequence). The DNA for the CDR3 is TGTGCCAGCAAATCGGACAGTTCCTATGGCTACACCTTC. This sequence encodes CASKSDSSYGYTF.